This T cell receptor (beta chain) was sequenced for a study of technical replicates of blood from several donors. This clone was detected once. Germline values: CDR1 SSHAT, CDR2 FNYEAQ (reference sequence). The V end was cut by 2 bases, the J end by 7 bases, with 17 bases between. This CDR3 has 15 amino acids. The data were produced by immunoSEQ multiplex PCR, yet TCRdb's version contains in-frame clones alone and is incomplete. The repertoire holds just under 100,000 clones, approximately 95% seen once, with 0.21% in the top ten. The TCR sequence derives from a human donor in good health. The sample was T cells isolated from PBMCs. The chain carries TRBV7-7 and TRBJ2-5, with D possibly being TRBD2 (6 bases). CDR3 protein: CASSLSGGSRATQYF. DNA of the CDR3: TGTGCCAGCAGCTTATCAGGAGGGTCCCGGGCGACCCAGTACTTC.